This TCR beta chain was captured by sequencing in a study of blood T cell repertoires in COVID-19. Study at large: The United States, Italy and Spain supplied acute and convalescent COVID-19 samples.

This CDR3 region has 14 residues. Trimming took off 4 bases at V and 4 bases at J, with 13 bases between the two ends. Germline-derived CDR1 and CDR2 are SGHDT and YYEEEE. Individuals drawn from about 26 US areas were roughly 18 to 95 years old. Per the authors' pipeline: How many nucleated cells were present was estimated from reference gene primer amplification. Only in-frame clones appear in the TCRdb table, and some are missing; sequencing was by immunoSEQ multiplex PCR. The V and J calls and clone size were taken over from that table, and D and trimming were inferred from the DNA. The sample contains hundreds of thousands of clones, roughly nine tenths of which appear only once.

Source material: PBMCs or T cells enriched from blood (not recorded which). The chain couples TRBV5-6 to TRBJ2-3; tentatively, D is TRBD1 (5 bases). The sequence was obtained from a man between 60 and 75 years old who had recovered from COVID-19. The CDR3 loop is CASSPVGRADTQYF. The CDR3 DNA reads TGTGCCAGCAGCCCGGTGGGGCGAGCAGATACGCAGTATTTT.